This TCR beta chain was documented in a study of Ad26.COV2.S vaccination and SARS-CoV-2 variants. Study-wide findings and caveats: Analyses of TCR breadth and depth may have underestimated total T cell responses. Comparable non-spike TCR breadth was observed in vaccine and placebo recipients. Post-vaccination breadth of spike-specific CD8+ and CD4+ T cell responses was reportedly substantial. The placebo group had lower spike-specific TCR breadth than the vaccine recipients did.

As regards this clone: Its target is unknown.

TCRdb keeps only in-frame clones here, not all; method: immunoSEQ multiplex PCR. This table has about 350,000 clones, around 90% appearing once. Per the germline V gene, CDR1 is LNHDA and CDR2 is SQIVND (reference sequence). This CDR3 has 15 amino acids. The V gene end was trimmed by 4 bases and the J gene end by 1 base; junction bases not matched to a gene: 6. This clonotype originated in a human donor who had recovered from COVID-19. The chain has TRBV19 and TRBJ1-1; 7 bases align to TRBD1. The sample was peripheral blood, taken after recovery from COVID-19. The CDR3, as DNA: TGTGCCAGTAGTAGCGCCAGACAGGGGAACACTGAAGCTTTCTTT. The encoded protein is CASSSARQGNTEAFF.